This TCR beta chain originates from a study of blood T cell repertoires in COVID-19. Study information: From T cells, B-cell-depleted T cells, or PBMCs came the material, which was cDNA or gDNA.

From germline, CDR1 is SGHDN and CDR2 FVKESK. This CDR3 region has 12 residues. The germline V and J ends were trimmed by 4 bases and 3 bases, with 5 bases remaining between them. This clone occurred once. Original data processing: How many nucleated cells were present was estimated from reference gene primer amplification. Assay: immunoSEQ multiplex PCR; the TCRdb copy retains only in-frame clones and omits some. V and J calls and clone size are those listed in that table; D and trimming were worked out from the DNA. The table has about 260,000 clones, roughly 86% seen once. The sequence derives from a woman in her forties or fifties with acute or convalescent COVID-19. The sequencing input was peripheral blood. This chain connects TRBV14 to TRBJ2-3, with D unclear. Written as DNA, the CDR3 is TGTGCCAGCAGCCGCGTTACAGATACGCAGTATTTT. Encoded protein: CASSRVTDTQYF.